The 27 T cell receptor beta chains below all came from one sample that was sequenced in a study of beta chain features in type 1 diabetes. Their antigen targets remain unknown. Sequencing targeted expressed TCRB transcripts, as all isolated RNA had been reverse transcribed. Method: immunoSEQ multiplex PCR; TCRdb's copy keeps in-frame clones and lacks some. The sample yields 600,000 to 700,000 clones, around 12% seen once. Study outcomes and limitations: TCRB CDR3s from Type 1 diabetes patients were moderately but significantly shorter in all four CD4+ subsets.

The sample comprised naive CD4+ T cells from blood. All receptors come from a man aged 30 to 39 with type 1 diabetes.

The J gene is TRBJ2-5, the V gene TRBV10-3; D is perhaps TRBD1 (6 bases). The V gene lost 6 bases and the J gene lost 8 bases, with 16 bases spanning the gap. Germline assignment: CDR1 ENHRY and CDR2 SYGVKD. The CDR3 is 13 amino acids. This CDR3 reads CAISPPVGGTQYF. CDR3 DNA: TGTGCCATCAGCCCCCCCGTAGGGGGAACCCAGTACTTC.

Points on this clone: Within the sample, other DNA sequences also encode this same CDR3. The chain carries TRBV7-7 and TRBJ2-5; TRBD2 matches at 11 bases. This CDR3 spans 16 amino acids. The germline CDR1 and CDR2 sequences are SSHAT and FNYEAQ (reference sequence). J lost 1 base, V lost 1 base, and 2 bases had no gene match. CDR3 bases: TGTGCCAGCAGCTTAGGACTAGCGGGGCCCCAAGAGACCCAGTACTTC. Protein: CASSLGLAGPQETQYF. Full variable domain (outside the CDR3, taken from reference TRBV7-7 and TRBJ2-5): GAGVSQSPRYKVTKRGQDVTLRCDPISSHATLYWYQQALGQGPEFLTYFNYEAQPDKSGLPSDRFSAERPEGSISTLTIQRTEQRDSAMYRCASSLGLAGPQETQYFGPGTRLLVL.

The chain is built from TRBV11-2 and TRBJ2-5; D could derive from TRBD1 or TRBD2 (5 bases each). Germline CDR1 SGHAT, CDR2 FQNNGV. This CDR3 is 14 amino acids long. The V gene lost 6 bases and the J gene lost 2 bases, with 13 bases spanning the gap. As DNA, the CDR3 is TGTGCCAGCAGTTTGCCGGGGCCTCAAGAGACCCAGTACTTC. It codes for CASSLPGPQETQYF.

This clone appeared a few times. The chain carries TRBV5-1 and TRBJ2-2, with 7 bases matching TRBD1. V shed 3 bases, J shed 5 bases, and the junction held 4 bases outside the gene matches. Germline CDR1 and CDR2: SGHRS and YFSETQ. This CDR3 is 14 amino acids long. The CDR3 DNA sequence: TGCGCCAGCAGCTCCACAGGGGTGACCGGGGAGCTGTTTTTT. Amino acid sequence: CASSSTGVTGELFF.

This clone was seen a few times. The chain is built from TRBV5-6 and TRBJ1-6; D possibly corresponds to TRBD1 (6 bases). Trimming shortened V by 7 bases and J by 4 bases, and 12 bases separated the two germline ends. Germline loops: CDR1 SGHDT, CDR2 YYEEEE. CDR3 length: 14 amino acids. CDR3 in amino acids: CASGYGQYNSPLHF. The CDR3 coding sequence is TGTGCCAGCGGATATGGACAGTATAATTCACCCCTCCACTTT.

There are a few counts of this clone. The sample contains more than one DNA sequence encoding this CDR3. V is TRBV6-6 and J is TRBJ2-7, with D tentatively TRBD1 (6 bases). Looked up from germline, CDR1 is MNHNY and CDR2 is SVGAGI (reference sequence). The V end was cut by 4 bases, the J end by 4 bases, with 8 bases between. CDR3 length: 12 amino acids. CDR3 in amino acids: CASSLQGYEQYF. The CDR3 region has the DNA TGTGCCAGCAGTTTACAGGGTTACGAGCAGTACTTC.

The CDR3 DNA is TGTGCCAGCAGCCACAGGGATAGGGGGTCAGATACGCAGTATTTT. Its translation: CASSHRDRGSDTQYF. This chain uses TRBV6-6 with TRBJ2-3, with D tentatively TRBD1 (6 bases). The ends were cut back, 6 bases at V and 4 bases at J, with 17 bases in the middle. The germline gives CDR1 MNHNY, CDR2 SVGAGI (reference sequence). The CDR3 is 15 residues long.

For the CDR3, the DNA is TGTGCCAGCTCATCACTAGCGGGGGGCCGGTCTGGGGCCAACGTCCTGACTTTC. Its protein is CASSSLAGGRSGANVLTF. The rearrangement uses TRBV18 and TRBJ2-6; 12 nucleotides match TRBD2. The CDR3 runs 18 residues. CDR1 KGHSH and CDR2 LQKENI come from the germline V gene. The junction had 6 bases not matched to a gene; V was cut back by 5 bases and J by 1 base. The whole variable domain, filled in from reference TRBV18 and TRBJ2-6, reads NAGVMQNPRHLVRRRGQEARLRCSPMKGHSHVYWYRQLPEEGLKFMVYLQKENIIDESGMPKERFSAEFPKEGPSILRIQQVVRGDSAAYFCASSSLAGGRSGANVLTFGAGSRLTVL.

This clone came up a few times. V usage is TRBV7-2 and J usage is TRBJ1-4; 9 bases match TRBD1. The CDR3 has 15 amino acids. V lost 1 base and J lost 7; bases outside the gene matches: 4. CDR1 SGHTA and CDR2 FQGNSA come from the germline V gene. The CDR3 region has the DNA TGTGCCAGCAGCTTAGGGGACAGGGACAGTGAAAAACTGTTTTTT. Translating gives CASSLGDRDSEKLFF. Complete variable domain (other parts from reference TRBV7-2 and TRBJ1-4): GAGVSQSPSNKVTEKGKDVELRCDPISGHTALYWYRQSLGQGLEFLIYFQGNSAPDKSGLPSDRFSAERTGGSVSTLTIQRTQQEDSAVYLCASSLGDRDSEKLFFGSGTQLSVL.

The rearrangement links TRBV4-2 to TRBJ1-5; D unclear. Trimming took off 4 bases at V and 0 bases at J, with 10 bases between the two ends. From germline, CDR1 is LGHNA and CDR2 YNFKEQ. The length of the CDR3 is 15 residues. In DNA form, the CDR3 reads TGTGCCAGCAGCCCCGAACAGCATAGCAATCAGCCCCAGCATTTT. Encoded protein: CASSPEQHSNQPQHF.

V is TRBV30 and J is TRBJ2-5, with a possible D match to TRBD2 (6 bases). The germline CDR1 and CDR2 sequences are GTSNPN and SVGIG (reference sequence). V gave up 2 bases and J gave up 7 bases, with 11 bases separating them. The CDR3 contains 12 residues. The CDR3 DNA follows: TGTGCCTGGAGTCTAGCCGGGAGGACCCAGTACTTC. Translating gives CAWSLAGRTQYF.

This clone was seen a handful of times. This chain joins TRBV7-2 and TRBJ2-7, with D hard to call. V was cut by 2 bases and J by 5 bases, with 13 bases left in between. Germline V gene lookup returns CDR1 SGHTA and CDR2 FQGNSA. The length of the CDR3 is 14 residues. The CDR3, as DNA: TGTGCCAGCAGCTTACGCGCCCGTGGGGACGAGCAGTACTTC. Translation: CASSLRARGDEQYF.

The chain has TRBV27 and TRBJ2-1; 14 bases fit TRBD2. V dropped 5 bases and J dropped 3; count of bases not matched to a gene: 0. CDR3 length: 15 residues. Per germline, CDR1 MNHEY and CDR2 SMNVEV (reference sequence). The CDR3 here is CASSGTSGGYNEQFF. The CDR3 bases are TGTGCCAGCAGTGGGACTAGCGGGGGCTACAATGAGCAGTTCTTC.

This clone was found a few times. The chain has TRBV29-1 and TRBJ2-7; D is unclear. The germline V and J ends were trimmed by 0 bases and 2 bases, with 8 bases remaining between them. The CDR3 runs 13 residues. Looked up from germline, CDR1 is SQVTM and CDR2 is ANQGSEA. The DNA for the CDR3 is TGCAGCGTTGAAGACCAGGAAGCCTACGAGCAGTACTTC. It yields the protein CSVEDQEAYEQYF.

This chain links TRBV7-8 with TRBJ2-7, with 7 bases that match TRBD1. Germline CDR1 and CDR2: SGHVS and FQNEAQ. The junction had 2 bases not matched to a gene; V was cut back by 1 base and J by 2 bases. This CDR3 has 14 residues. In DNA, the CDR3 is TGTGCCAGCAGCTTAGGACAGGGCACCTACGAGCAGTACTTC. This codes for CASSLGQGTYEQYF.

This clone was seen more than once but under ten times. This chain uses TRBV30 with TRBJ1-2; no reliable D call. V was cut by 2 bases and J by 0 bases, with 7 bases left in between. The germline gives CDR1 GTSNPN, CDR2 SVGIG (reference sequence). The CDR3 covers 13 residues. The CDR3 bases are TGTGCCTGGAGTCTTGGGGCTAACTATGGCTACACCTTC. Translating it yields CAWSLGANYGYTF.

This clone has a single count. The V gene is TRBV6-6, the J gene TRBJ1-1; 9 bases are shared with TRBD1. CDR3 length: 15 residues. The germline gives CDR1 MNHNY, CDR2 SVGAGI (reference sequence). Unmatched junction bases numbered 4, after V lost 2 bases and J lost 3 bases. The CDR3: CASSYGGQGYTEAFF. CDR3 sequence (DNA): TGTGCCAGCAGTTACGGAGGACAGGGGTACACTGAAGCTTTCTTT.

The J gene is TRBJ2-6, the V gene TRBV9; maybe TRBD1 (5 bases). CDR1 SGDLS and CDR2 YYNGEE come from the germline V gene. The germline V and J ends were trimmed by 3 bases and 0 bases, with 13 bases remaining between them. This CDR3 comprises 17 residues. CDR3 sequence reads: CASSATGSLSGANVLTF. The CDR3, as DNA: TGTGCCAGCAGCGCTACAGGTTCCCTCTCTGGGGCCAACGTCCTGACTTTC.

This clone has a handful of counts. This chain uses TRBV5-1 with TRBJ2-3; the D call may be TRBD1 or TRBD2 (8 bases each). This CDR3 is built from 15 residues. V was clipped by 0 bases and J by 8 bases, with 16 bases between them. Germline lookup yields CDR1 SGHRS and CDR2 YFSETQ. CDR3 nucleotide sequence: TGCGCCAGCAGCTTGGATACAGGGGGACTAGGTACGCAGTATTTT. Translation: CASSLDTGGLGTQYF. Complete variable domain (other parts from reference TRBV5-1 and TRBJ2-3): KAGVTQTPRYLIKTRGQQVTLSCSPISGHRSVSWYQQTPGQGLQFLFEYFSETQRNKGNFPGRFSGRQFSNSRSEMNVSTLELGDSALYLCASSLDTGGLGTQYFGPGTRLTVL.

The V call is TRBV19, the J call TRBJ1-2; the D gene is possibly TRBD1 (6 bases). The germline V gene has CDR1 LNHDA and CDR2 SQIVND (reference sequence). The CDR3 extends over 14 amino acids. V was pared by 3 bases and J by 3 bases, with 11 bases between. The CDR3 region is CASSIRRGDYGYTF. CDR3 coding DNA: TGTGCCAGTAGTATTCGCAGGGGCGACTATGGCTACACCTTC.

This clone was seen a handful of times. The CDR3 DNA reads as TGTGCCAGCAGCGGGACTGGAAACACCATATATTTT. Encoded protein: CASSGTGNTIYF. V gene TRBV5-6 combines with J gene TRBJ1-3, with D unclear. The CDR3 loop spans 12 amino acids. Trimming pared 4 bases from V and 2 bases from J, leaving 4 bases between. Germline CDR1 and CDR2: SGHDT and YYEEEE. Drawing the rest from reference TRBV5-6 and TRBJ1-3, the complete variable domain is DAGVTQSPTHLIKTRGQQVTLRCSPKSGHDTVSWYQQALGQGPQFIFQYYEEEERQRGNFPDRFSGHQFPNYSSELNVNALLLGDSALYLCASSGTGNTIYFGEGSWLTVV.

CDR3 protein: CASSLSIPNTEAFF. CDR3 bases: TGTGCCAGCAGTTTATCGATCCCGAACACTGAAGCTTTCTTT. The rearrangement uses TRBV27 and TRBJ1-1; D gene uncertain. Trimming took off 0 bases at V and 1 base at J, with 6 bases between the two ends. The germline CDR1 and CDR2 sequences are MNHEY and SMNVEV (reference sequence). The CDR3 has 14 amino acids.

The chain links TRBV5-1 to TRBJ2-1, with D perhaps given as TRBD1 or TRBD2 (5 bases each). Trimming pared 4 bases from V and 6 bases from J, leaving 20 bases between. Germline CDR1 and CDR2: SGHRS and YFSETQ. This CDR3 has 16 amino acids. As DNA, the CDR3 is TGCGCCAGCAGCCCCCAAGGGGCGGGTGGGGGCAATGAGCAGTTCTTC. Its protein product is CASSPQGAGGGNEQFF.

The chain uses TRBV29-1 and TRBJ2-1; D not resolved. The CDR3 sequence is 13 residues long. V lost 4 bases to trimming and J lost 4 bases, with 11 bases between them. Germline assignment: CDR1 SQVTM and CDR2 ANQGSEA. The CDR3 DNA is TGCAGCGTTGTACAGAATACTTACAATGAGCAGTTCTTC. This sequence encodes CSVVQNTYNEQFF.

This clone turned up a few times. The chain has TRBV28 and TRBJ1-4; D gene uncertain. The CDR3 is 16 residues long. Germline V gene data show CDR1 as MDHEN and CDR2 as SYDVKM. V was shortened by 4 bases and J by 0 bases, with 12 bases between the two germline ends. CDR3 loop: CASSSWNTATNEKLFF. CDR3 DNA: TGTGCCAGCAGTTCCTGGAACACTGCAACTAATGAAAAACTGTTTTTT. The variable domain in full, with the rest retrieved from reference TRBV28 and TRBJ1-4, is DVKVTQSSRYLVKRTGEKVFLECVQDMDHENMFWYRQDPGLGLRLIYFSYDVKMKEKGDIPEGYSVSREKKERFSLILESASTNQTSMYLCASSSWNTATNEKLFFGSGTQLSVL.

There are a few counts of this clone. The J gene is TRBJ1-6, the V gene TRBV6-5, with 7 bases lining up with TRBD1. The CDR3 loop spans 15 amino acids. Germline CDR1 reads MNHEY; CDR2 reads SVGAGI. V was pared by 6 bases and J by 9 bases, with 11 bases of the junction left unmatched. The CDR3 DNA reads TGTGCCAGCAGCTACGAGACAGGGACGAGTTCACCCCTCCACTTT. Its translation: CASSYETGTSSPLHF.

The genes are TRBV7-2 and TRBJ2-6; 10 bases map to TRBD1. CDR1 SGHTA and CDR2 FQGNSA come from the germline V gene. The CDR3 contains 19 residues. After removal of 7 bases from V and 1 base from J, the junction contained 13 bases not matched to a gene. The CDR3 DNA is TGTGCCAGCACCCTCCCCGGGACAGGGGTTAGTTCTGGGGCCAACGTCCTGACTTTC. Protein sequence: CASTLPGTGVSSGANVLTF. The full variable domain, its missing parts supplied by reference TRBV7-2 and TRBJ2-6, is GAGVSQSPSNKVTEKGKDVELRCDPISGHTALYWYRQSLGQGLEFLIYFQGNSAPDKSGLPSDRFSAERTGGSVSTLTIQRTQQEDSAVYLCASTLPGTGVSSGANVLTFGAGSRLTVL.